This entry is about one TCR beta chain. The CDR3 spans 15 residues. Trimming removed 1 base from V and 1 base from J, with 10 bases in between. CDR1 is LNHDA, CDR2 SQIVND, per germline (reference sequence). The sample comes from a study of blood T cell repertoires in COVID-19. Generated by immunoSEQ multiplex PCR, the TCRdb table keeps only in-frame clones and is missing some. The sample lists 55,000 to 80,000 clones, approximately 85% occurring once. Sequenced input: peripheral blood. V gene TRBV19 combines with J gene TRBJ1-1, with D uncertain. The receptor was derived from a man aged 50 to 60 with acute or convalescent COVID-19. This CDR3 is CASSIVVRRNTEAFF. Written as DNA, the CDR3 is TGTGCCAGTAGTATAGTGGTCAGGCGGAACACTGAAGCTTTCTTT.